The 6 T cell receptor beta chains in this list originate from one sample, sequenced in a study of blood T cell repertoires in COVID-19. Here immunoSEQ multiplex PCR was the method, and the copy in TCRdb shows in-frame clones only, minus some. Of over 200,000 clones listed, about 80% are singletons. Source material: peripheral blood. These receptors originate from a woman aged 80 or older with COVID-19, enrolled during active disease.

The chain links TRBV6-5 to TRBJ2-7; D remains unclear. Trimming left V 5 bases short and J 8 bases short, with 13 bases between. The CDR3 spans 12 residues. CDR1 is MNHEY, CDR2 SVGAGI, per germline. The CDR3 DNA is TGTGCCAGCAGTACTCCGCCGTTACAGCAGTACTTC. Amino acid sequence: CASSTPPLQQYF.

The chain links TRBV27 to TRBJ2-2; tentatively, D is TRBD2 (6 bases). This CDR3 comprises 18 residues. CDR1 MNHEY and CDR2 SMNVEV come from the germline V gene (reference sequence). With 7 bases removed from V and 9 bases from J, the gap between germline ends came to 30 bases. The DNA of the CDR3 is TGTGCCAGCACCCACTTCTTTAATCCGGGACTTCAACGCCGGGAGCTGTTTTTT. It translates to CASTHFFNPGLQRRELFF.

Worth noting for this clone: This same CDR3 is encoded by further DNA sequences in the sample. The chain is built from TRBV28 and TRBJ1-2, with a possible D match to TRBD1 (6 bases). V lost 2 bases to trimming and J lost 4 bases, with 14 bases between them. The CDR3 sequence is 15 residues long. Germline V gene sequence: CDR1 MDHEN, CDR2 SYDVKM. Written as DNA, the CDR3 is TGTGCCAGCAGTTTAAGTTCGGCAGGGGTCTATGGCTACACCTTC. Its translation is CASSLSSAGVYGYTF.

CDR3 protein: CASTRDSNSGNTIYF. In nucleotides, the CDR3 is TGTGCCAGCACCCGGGACTCCAACTCTGGAAACACCATATATTTT. The genes are TRBV6-5 and TRBJ1-3, with D possibly being TRBD1 (5 bases). This CDR3 is 15 amino acids long. V was trimmed by 7 bases and J by 0 bases, leaving 13 bases between them. The germline CDR1 and CDR2 sequences are MNHEY and SVGAGI.

J is TRBJ1-5 and V is TRBV28; D remains unclear. V lost 6 bases, J lost 0 bases, and 15 bases lay in between. This CDR3 region has 16 residues. Per germline, CDR1 MDHEN and CDR2 SYDVKM. The CDR3 region has the DNA TGTGCCAGCAGCATACTTACTGACTTTAGCAATCAGCCCCAGCATTTT. Protein sequence: CASSILTDFSNQPQHF.

The V call is TRBV5-1, the J call TRBJ1-5; unclear D gene. The CDR3 covers 16 residues. V lost 1 base and J 5 bases, leaving 16 bases between the germline ends. Germline values: CDR1 SGHRS, CDR2 YFSETQ. CDR3 region: CASSLTLSIGDQPQHF. The CDR3 DNA is TGCGCCAGCAGCTTGACGCTGAGTATCGGGGATCAGCCCCAGCATTTT.